This T cell receptor (beta chain) originates from a study of blood T cells in healthy people across ages. Caucasian individuals from Russia who were healthy and aged 6 to 90 acted as donors. A sample-barcoded 5' primer and a J-beta primer mix were used in a second PCR of about 7 to 12 cycles. Every molecule of cDNA carried a tag from a template-switch adaptor with 12 random nucleotides. TCRdb itself ran the 5' RACE reads through MiXCR, one entry per CDR3 protein. The table includes more than 1,000,000 distinct CDR3 sequences, around 27% detected once. These records were also assigned to another study, of T cells of mothers and their children. That work adds: Each donor was one of three healthy Caucasian mothers or one of their six children.

This receptor was taken from a girl aged 2-10 years in good health. What was sequenced was blood.

This CDR3 reads CASGLRGSYETQYF. The CDR3 bases are TGTGCCAGCGGCCTTCGTGGGTCCTACGAGACCCAGTACTTC. V gene TRBV11-2 combines with J gene TRBJ2-5; D remains ambiguous. Germline CDR1 reads SGHAT; CDR2 reads FQNNGV. The CDR3 runs 14 residues. The ends were cut back, 8 bases at V and 5 bases at J, with 18 bases in the middle.